These 4 T cell receptor beta chains were sequenced from one sample in a study of blood T cell repertoires in COVID-19. Profiling relied on immunoSEQ multiplex PCR, and the TCRdb table lists in-frame clones only, not all of them. The profile shows 55,000 to 85,000 clones, over 75% of them singletons. What was sequenced was peripheral blood. All receptors come from a human donor in a cohort sampled during active COVID-19.

The CDR3 region is CASSHPGGATYNEQFF. As DNA, the CDR3 is TGTGCCAGCAGCCATCCCGGGGGGGCCACTTACAATGAGCAGTTCTTC. This chain links TRBV4-2 with TRBJ2-1; 8 nucleotides match TRBD2. The CDR3 sequence is 16 residues long. Germline V gene sequence: CDR1 LGHNA, CDR2 YNFKEQ. V lost 3 bases to trimming and J lost 4 bases; unmatched junction nucleotides: 8.

The chain's CDR3 is CASSFLAGGPSYNEQFF. CDR3 DNA: TGTGCCAGCAGTTTTCTAGCGGGAGGGCCATCCTACAATGAGCAGTTCTTC. The rearrangement joins TRBV6-2 or TRBV6-3 to TRBJ2-1; 12 nucleotides agree with TRBD2. The CDR3 contains 17 residues. V dropped 4 bases and J dropped 1; count of bases not matched to a gene: 5. Germline V gene sequence: CDR1 MNHEY, CDR2 SVGEGT.

The chain couples TRBV5-4 to TRBJ1-2; unclear D gene. CDR1 and CDR2 (germline): SGHNT, YYREEE (reference sequence). The length of the CDR3 is 15 residues. Trimming pared 3 bases from V and 0 bases from J, leaving 12 bases between. In DNA, the CDR3 is TGTGCCAGCAGCTCGCCGACGGGAGCTAACTATGGCTACACCTTC. As protein: CASSSPTGANYGYTF.

The genes are TRBV7-2 and TRBJ2-1; TRBD2 matches 13 bases. CDR1 and CDR2 from the germline V gene are SGHTA and FQGNSA. V shed 5 bases and J 6 bases; nucleotides not matched to a gene: 7. This CDR3 is built from 16 residues. The CDR3 here is CASSLWTSGSGNEQFF. CDR3 coding DNA: TGTGCCAGCAGCCTGTGGACTAGCGGGAGTGGCAATGAGCAGTTCTTC.